This T cell receptor (beta chain) is from a study of blood T cells in healthy people across ages. General study points: Reliance upon unsorted PBMCs precluded definitive naive versus antigen-experienced comparison. Donors of long life had a larger count of naive CD4+ cells and greater diversity than aged donors.

As for this clonotype: The antigen is not known.

Every sample yielded at least 6.5 million isolated PBMCs. Together with a sample-barcoded 5' primer, a J-beta primer mix was included in a second PCR lasting about 7 to 11 cycles. Each cDNA molecule carried a tag from a template-switch adaptor that contained 12 random nucleotides. One entry per CDR3 protein, called by TCRdb with MiXCR from the 5' RACE reads. The data show 700,000 to 950,000 distinct CDR3 sequences, about three fifths seen once. The sequence came from a man aged 30 to 45 in good health. The sequenced material came from blood.

In DNA, the CDR3 is TGTGCCAGCAGTTTAAGGTCGCAGGGCAGTGGAGAGCAGTACTTC. Protein: CASSLRSQGSGEQYF. This chain connects TRBV12-3 or TRBV12-4 to TRBJ2-7, with D perhaps matching TRBD1 (5 bases). The CDR3 spans 15 residues. V lost 2 bases, J lost 7 bases, and 18 bases lay in between.